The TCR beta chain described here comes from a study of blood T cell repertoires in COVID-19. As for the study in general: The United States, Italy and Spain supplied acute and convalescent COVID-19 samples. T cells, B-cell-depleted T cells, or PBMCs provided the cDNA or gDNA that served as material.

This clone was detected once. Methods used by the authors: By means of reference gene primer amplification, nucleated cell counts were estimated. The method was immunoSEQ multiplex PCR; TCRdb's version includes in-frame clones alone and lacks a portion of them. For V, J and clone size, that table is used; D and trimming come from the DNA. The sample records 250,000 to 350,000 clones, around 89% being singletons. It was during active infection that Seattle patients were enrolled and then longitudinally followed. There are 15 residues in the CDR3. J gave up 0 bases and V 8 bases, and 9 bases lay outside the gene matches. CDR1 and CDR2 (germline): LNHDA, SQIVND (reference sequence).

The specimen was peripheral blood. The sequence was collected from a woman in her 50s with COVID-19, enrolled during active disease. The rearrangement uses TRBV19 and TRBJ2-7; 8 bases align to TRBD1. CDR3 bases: TGTGCCAGTTCCCTCCACAGGGGGTTCTCCTACGAGCAGTACTTC. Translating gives CASSLHRGFSYEQYF.